These 16 T cell receptor beta chains were all obtained from the same sample, sequenced in a study of siplizumab effects on memory and regulatory T cells. Here immunoSEQ multiplex PCR was the method, and the copy in TCRdb shows in-frame clones only, minus some. The table has about 100,000 clones, roughly 94% seen once. Sequences were obtained from Tregs sorted from blood. The receptors were gathered from a human donor in good health.

The chain joins TRBV13 to TRBJ2-1, with D possibly matching TRBD1 (5 bases). Germline V gives CDR1 PRHDT, CDR2 FYEKMQ (reference sequence). The CDR3 runs 17 residues. V was cut by 3 bases and J by 0 bases, with 15 bases left in between. The CDR3 spells CASSLGQGLSSYNEQFF. The CDR3 DNA reads TGTGCCAGCAGCTTGGGGCAGGGTCTTTCCTCCTACAATGAGCAGTTCTTC.

The chain couples TRBV27 to TRBJ2-3; tentatively, D is TRBD1 (6 bases). V was clipped by 1 base and J by 2 bases, with 10 bases between them. The CDR3 sequence is 15 residues long. Germline V gives CDR1 MNHEY, CDR2 SMNVEV (reference sequence). The CDR3 nucleotides are TGTGCCAGCAGTTTATTATTGGGGGCCACAGATACGCAGTATTTT. Its protein product is CASSLLLGATDTQYF.

The chain carries TRBV29-1 and TRBJ2-2; TRBD2 matches 11 bases. Losses at the gene ends were 4 bases for V and 0 bases for J; bases not matched to a gene: 7. CDR1 and CDR2 from the germline V gene are SQVTM and ANQGSEA. The CDR3 has 17 residues. In nucleotides, the CDR3 is TGCAGCGTTGCCGGGACTAGCGGCGTCGCGAACACCGGGGAGCTGTTTTTT. Residues: CSVAGTSGVANTGELFF.

The gene calls are TRBV2 and TRBJ1-3, with D unresolved. The V gene's germline CDR1 is SNHLY and CDR2 FYNNEI. The CDR3 has 13 residues. V gave up 6 bases and J gave up 2 bases, with 8 bases separating them. DNA of the CDR3: TGTGCCAGCAGCGGAGAGACTGGAAACACCATATATTTT. This sequence encodes CASSGETGNTIYF.

V is TRBV6-6 and J is TRBJ1-2; D is ambiguous. The V end was cut by 5 bases, the J end by 2 bases, with 9 bases between. Per germline, CDR1 MNHNY and CDR2 SVGAGI (reference sequence). CDR3 length: 13 amino acids. The CDR3 DNA is TGTGCCAGCAGTCCGACAATAAACTATGGCTACACCTTC. It specifies CASSPTINYGYTF.

This chain uses TRBV13 with TRBJ2-1; TRBD2 aligns across 14 bases. The CDR3 contains 15 residues. The J segment lost 10 bases and the V segment lost 5 bases, leaving 7 bases of the junction unmatched. Germline assignment: CDR1 PRHDT and CDR2 FYEKMQ (reference sequence). DNA of the CDR3: TGTGCCAGCAGCCCCCCGGGACTAGCGGGAGTGGAGCAGTTCTTC. Residues: CASSPPGLAGVEQFF.

This rearrangement joins TRBV19 to TRBJ2-7; the D is unclear. CDR1 LNHDA and CDR2 SQIVND come from the germline V gene (reference sequence). This CDR3 region has 16 residues. V was cut by 2 bases and J by 0 bases, with 14 bases left in between. DNA of the CDR3: TGTGCCAGTAGTATAACTTCGGCAACATCCTCCTACGAGCAGTACTTC. It codes for CASSITSATSSYEQYF.

The CDR3 loop is CASSEAKAGTLQTQYF. The CDR3 region has the DNA TGTGCCAGCAGTGAAGCGAAGGCAGGGACGCTACAGACCCAGTACTTC. This chain joins TRBV6-1 and TRBJ2-5; perhaps D is TRBD1 or TRBD2 (5 bases each). The ends were cut back, 0 bases at V and 6 bases at J, with 17 bases in the middle. This CDR3 contains 16 residues. Germline V CDR1 and CDR2: MNHNS, SASEGT.

The chain combines TRBV27 with TRBJ2-7; 8 bases line up with TRBD1. Trimming took 4 bases from V and 0 from J; bases not matched to a gene: 5. CDR1 and CDR2 (germline): MNHEY, SMNVEV (reference sequence). The CDR3 is 15 residues long. CDR3 sequence (DNA): TGTGCCAGCAGTTCCCCGGGGACAGGCTCCTACGAGCAGTACTTC. This codes for CASSSPGTGSYEQYF.

The rearrangement joins TRBV11-2 to TRBJ2-6; D remains unclear. The germline CDR1 and CDR2 sequences are SGHAT and FQNNGV. The CDR3 extends over 18 amino acids. The ends were cut back, 0 bases at V and 0 bases at J, with 12 bases in the middle. CDR3 protein: CASSLDGRLSSGANVLTF. The CDR3 bases are TGTGCCAGCAGCTTAGATGGACGTCTGAGCTCTGGGGCCAACGTCCTGACTTTC. Complete variable domain (other parts from reference TRBV11-2 and TRBJ2-6): EAGVAQSPRYKIIEKRQSVAFWCNPISGHATLYWYQQILGQGPKLLIQFQNNGVVDDSQLPKDRFSAERLKGVDSTLKIQPAKLEDSAVYLCASSLDGRLSSGANVLTFGAGSRLTVL.

The gene calls are TRBV7-9 and TRBJ2-7; 7 bases agree with TRBD2. Looked up from germline, CDR1 is SEHNR and CDR2 is FQNEAQ (reference sequence). Germline trimming cut 0 bases from V and 5 bases from J; bases unmatched to any gene: 7. The CDR3 consists of 15 residues. CDR3 DNA sequence: TGTGCCAGCAGCTTAGCGCACTGGACTAGGAACGAGCAGTACTTC. Protein sequence: CASSLAHWTRNEQYF.

The gene calls are TRBV28 and TRBJ2-1; TRBD2 matches at 10 bases. Germline assignment: CDR1 MDHEN and CDR2 SYDVKM. V was pared by 7 bases and J by 6 bases, with 18 bases of the junction left unmatched. The CDR3 covers 18 residues. Here the CDR3 DNA reads TGTGCCAGCACTTTTAGTCCCAGCGGGAGGGCCTGGGGCAATGAGCAGTTCTTC. It translates to CASTFSPSGRAWGNEQFF.

The chain links TRBV30 to TRBJ2-6; no clear D. Germline lookup yields CDR1 GTSNPN and CDR2 SVGIG (reference sequence). Trimming took off 0 bases at V and 2 bases at J, with 2 bases between the two ends. This CDR3 is 13 amino acids long. The CDR3 region is CAWSVAGANVLTF. CDR3 DNA: TGTGCCTGGAGTGTAGCTGGGGCCAACGTCCTGACTTTC.

V and J are TRBV18 and TRBJ1-2, with D perhaps TRBD1 (6 bases). The germline CDR1 and CDR2 sequences are KGHSH and LQKENI. V lost 2 bases, J lost 5 bases, and 9 bases lay in between. The CDR3 has 13 residues. CDR3 loop: CASSPGRGYGYTF. As DNA, the CDR3 is TGTGCCAGCTCACCAGGCAGGGGTTATGGCTACACCTTC.

This clone is judged medium-sized (0.01 to 0.1%). The genes are TRBV30 and TRBJ2-5; possibly TRBD2 for D (6 bases). Per germline, CDR1 GTSNPN and CDR2 SVGIG (reference sequence). This CDR3 comprises 12 residues. Trimming removed 5 bases from V and 2 bases from J, with 9 bases in between. Here the CDR3 reads CAWGDFQETQYF. The DNA of the CDR3 is TGTGCCTGGGGGGACTTTCAAGAGACCCAGTACTTC.

This clone showed up just a few times. At the DNA level, this CDR3 is encoded by other sequences in the same sample as well. The V call is TRBV11-2, the J call TRBJ1-2; 9 nucleotides align to TRBD1. The J segment lost 4 bases and the V segment lost 5 bases, leaving 2 bases of the junction unmatched. This CDR3 has 13 amino acids. Germline CDR1 reads SGHAT; CDR2 reads FQNNGV. The CDR3 nucleotides read TGTGCCAGCAGCCCGGACAGGGGCTATGGCTACACCTTC. It is translated as CASSPDRGYGYTF.